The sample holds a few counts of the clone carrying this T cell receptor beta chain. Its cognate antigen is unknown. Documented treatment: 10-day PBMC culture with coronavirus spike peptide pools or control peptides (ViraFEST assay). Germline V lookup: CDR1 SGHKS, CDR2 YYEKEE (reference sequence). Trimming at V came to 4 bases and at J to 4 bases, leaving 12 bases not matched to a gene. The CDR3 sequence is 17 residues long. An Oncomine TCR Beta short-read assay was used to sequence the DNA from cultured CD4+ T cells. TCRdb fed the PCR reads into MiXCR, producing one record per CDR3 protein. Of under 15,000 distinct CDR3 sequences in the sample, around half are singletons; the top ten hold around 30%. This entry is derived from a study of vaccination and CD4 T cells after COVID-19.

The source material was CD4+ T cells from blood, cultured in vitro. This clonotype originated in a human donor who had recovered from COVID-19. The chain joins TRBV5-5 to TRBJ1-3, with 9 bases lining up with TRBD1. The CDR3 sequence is CASSSRLGQGGGNTIYF. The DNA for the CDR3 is TGTGCCAGCAGCAGTCGCCTGGGACAGGGTGGCGGAAACACCATATATTTT.